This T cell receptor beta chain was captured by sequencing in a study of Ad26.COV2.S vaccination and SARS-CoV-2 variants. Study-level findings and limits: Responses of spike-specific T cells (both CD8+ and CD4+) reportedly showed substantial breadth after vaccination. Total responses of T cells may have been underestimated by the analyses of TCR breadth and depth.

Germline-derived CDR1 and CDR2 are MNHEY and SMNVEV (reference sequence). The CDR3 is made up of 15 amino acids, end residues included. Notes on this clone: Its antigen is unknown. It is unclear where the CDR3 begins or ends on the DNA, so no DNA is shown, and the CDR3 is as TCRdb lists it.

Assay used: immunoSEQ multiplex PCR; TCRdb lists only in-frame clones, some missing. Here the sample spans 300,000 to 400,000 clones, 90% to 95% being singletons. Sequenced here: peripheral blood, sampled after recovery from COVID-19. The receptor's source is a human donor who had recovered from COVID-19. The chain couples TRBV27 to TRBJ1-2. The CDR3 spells CASSRAGLTPYGYTF.